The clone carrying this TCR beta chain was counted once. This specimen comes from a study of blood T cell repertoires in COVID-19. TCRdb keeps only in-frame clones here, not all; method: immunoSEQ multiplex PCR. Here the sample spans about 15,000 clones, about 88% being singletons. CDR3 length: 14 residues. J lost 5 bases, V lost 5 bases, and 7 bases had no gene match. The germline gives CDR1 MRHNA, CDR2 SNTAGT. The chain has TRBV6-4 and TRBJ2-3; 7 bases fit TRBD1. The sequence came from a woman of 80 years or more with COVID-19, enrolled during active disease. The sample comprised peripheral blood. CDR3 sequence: CASSPDRAGDTQYF. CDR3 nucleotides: TGTGCCAGCAGTCCCGACAGGGCCGGAGATACGCAGTATTTT.